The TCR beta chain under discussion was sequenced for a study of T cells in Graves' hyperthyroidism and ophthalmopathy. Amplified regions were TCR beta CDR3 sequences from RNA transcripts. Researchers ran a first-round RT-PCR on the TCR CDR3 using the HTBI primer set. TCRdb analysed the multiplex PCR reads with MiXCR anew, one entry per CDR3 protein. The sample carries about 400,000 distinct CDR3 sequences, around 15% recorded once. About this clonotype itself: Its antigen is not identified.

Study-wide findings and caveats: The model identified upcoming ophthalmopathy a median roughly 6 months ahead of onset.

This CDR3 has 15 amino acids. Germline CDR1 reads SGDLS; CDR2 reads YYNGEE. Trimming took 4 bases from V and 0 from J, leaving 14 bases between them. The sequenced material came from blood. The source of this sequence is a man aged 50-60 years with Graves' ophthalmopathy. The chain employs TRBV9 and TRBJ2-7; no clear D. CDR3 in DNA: TGTGCCAGCAGCCCTACTCCGGAAACCTCCTACGAGCAGTACTTC. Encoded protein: CASSPTPETSYEQYF.